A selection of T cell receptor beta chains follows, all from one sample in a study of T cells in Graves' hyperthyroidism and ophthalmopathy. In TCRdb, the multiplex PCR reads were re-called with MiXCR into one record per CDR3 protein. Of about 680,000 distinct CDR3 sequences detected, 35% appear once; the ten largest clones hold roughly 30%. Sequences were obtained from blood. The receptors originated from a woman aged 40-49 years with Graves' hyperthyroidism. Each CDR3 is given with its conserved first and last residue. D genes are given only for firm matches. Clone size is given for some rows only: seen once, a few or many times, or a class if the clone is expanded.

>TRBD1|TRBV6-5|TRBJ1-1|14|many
CASSYRTGGTEAFF
TGTGCCAGCAGTTACAGGACAGGGGGAACTGAAGCTTTCTTT
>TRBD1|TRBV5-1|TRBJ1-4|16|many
CASSLAGQGVREKLFF
TGCGCCAGCAGCTTGGCGGGACAGGGGGTCAGAGAAAAACTGTTTTTT
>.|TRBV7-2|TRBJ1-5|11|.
CASSGGRPQHF
TGTGCCAGCAGCGGGGGGCGGCCCCAGCATTTT
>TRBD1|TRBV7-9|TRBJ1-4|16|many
CASSPTGPTTNEKLFF
TGTGCCAGCAGCCCGACAGGGCCTACAACTAATGAAAAACTGTTTTTT
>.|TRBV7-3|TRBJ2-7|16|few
CASSLSVGPQTYEQYF
TGTGCCAGCAGCTTAAGTGTGGGACCCCAAACCTACGAGCAGTACTTC
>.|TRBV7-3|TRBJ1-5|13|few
CASSLPRRTPQHF
TGTGCCAGCAGCTTACCTAGACGAACGCCCCAGCATTTT
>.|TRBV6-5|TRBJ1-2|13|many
CASSETDVYGYTF
TGTGCCAGCAGTGAAACGGACGTCTATGGCTACACCTTC
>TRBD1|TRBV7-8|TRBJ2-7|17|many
CASSLARGGDRLKEQYF
TGTGCCAGCAGCTTAGCGAGAGGTGGGGACAGGTTAAAGGAGCAGTACTTC
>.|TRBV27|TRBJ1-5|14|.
CASRTGRRDQPQHF
TGTGCCAGCAGAACAGGGAGAAGGGATCAGCCCCAGCATTTT
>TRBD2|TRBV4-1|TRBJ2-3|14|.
CASRLAGVTDTQYF
TGCGCCAGCAGGCTAGCGGGAGTCACAGATACGCAGTATTTT
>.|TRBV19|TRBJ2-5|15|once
CASSPDQRRGETQYF
TGTGCCAGTAGCCCTGACCAGCGGAGGGGCGAGACCCAGTACTTC
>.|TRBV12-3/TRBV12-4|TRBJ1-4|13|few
CASRPPRGEKLFF
TGTGCCAGCAGACCCCCCCGGGGGGAAAAACTGTTTTTT
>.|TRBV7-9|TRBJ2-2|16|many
CASSRSGGGGTGELFF
TGTGCCAGCAGCCGATCCGGAGGGGGGGGCACCGGGGAGCTGTTTTTT
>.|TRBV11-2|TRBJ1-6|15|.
CASSLSGYYNSPLHF
TGTGCCAGCAGCCTCTCGGGATACTATAATTCACCCCTCCACTTT
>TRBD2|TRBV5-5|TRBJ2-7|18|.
CASSLWSSGRYRENEQYF
TGTGCCAGCAGTTTATGGTCTAGCGGGAGATATAGGGAAAACGAGCAGTACTTC
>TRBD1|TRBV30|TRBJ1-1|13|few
CAWSGQDGTEAFF
TGTGCCTGGAGCGGACAGGATGGCACTGAAGCTTTCTTT
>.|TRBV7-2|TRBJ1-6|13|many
CASRDAGVETLHF
TGTGCCAGCAGGGATGCGGGGGTAGAGACCCTCCACTTT
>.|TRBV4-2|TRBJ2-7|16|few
CASSQDYQATLYEQYF
TGTGCCAGCAGCCAAGACTACCAAGCGACTCTTTACGAGCAGTACTTC
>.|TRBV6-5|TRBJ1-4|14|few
CASSYSTAREKLFF
TGTGCCAGCAGTTACTCGACTGCCCGGGAGAAACTGTTTTTT
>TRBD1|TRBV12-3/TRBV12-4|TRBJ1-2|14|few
CASSARGGKDGYTF
TGTGCCAGCAGCGCCAGGGGGGGCAAAGATGGCTACACCTTC
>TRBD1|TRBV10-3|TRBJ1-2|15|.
CTTSEDTGTGGGYTF
TGTACCACCAGTGAAGACACCGGGACAGGTGGTGGCTACACCTTC
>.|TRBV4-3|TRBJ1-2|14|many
CASSQDAGGAGYTF
TGCGCCAGCAGCCAAGATGCCGGGGGCGCGGGCTACACCTTC
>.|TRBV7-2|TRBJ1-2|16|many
CASSPRDIPPPYGYTF
TGTGCCAGCAGCCCCCGGGACATTCCGCCACCCTATGGCTACACCTTC
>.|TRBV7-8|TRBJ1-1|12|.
CASSASRVEAFF
TGTGCCAGCAGCGCCAGCAGGGTTGAAGCTTTCTTT
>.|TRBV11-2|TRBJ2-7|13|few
CASSLWQAYEQYF
TGTGCCAGCAGCTTATGGCAGGCGTACGAGCAGTACTTC
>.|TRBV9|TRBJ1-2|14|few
CASSPPRGGYGYTF
TGTGCCAGCAGCCCCCCCCGAGGGGGCTATGGCTACACCTTC